The clone carrying this T cell receptor (beta chain) was observed once. This entry is derived from a study of blood T cell repertoires in COVID-19. Study-wide context: Samples of COVID-19 (acute and convalescent) were obtained from the United States, Italy and Spain.

V dropped 8 bases and J dropped 9 bases, with 14 bases sitting between them. Germline lookup yields CDR1 ENHRY and CDR2 SYGVKD. This CDR3 comprises 12 residues. Here immunoSEQ multiplex PCR was the method, and the copy in TCRdb shows in-frame clones only, minus some. The table lists about 160,000 clones, roughly 89% of them singletons. V and J are TRBV10-3 and TRBJ2-1; D possibly corresponds to TRBD2 (6 bases). This TCR was recovered from a woman aged 55-69 years who had recovered from COVID-19. Input material: peripheral blood. The CDR3: CAILGPGSEQFF. Written as DNA, the CDR3 is TGTGCCATCCTCGGGCCCGGGAGTGAGCAGTTCTTC.